Below are 14 T cell receptor beta chains sequenced from a single sample in a study of blood T cell repertoires in COVID-19. The method was immunoSEQ multiplex PCR; TCRdb's version includes in-frame clones alone and lacks a portion of them. Found here are approximately 210,000 clones, just over 90% of them singletons; the top ten hold more than 0.95%. Material for sequencing was peripheral blood. Receptor source: a man aged 25 to 40 with acute or convalescent COVID-19.

The chain employs TRBV30 and TRBJ2-7, with TRBD2 identical over 10 bases. The CDR3 has 16 amino acids. With 2 bases clipped from V and 6 bases from J, the junction kept 13 bases outside the gene matches. Germline CDR1 GTSNPN, CDR2 SVGIG (reference sequence). The CDR3 sequence: CAWSSEAGGPVREQYF. The CDR3 DNA follows: TGTGCCTGGAGTTCGGAAGCGGGGGGGCCGGTCCGCGAGCAGTACTTC.

The chain couples TRBV2 to TRBJ2-7; 7 bases map to TRBD2. J gave up 2 bases and V 5 bases, and 3 bases lay outside the gene matches. The CDR3 spans 13 residues. Germline V gene lookup returns CDR1 SNHLY and CDR2 FYNNEI. This chain's CDR3 is CASSSRGAYEQYF. In nucleotides, the CDR3 is TGTGCCAGCAGTTCACGGGGGGCCTACGAGCAGTACTTC.

The gene calls are TRBV29-1 and TRBJ2-7; the match to TRBD1 covers 9 bases. The germline V gene encodes CDR1 SQVTM and CDR2 ANQGSEA. The CDR3 has 15 residues. The V gene end was trimmed by 4 bases and the J gene end by 7 bases; junction bases not matched to a gene: 14. The CDR3 here is CSVAPGTGPQGEQYF. The CDR3 coding sequence is TGCAGCGTTGCGCCCGGGACAGGGCCCCAAGGGGAGCAGTACTTC.

The count of this clone is one. The chain combines TRBV6-4 with TRBJ2-3; possibly TRBD1 for D (5 bases). Trimming shortened V by 0 bases and J by 1 base, and 8 bases separated the two germline ends. CDR3 length: 15 residues. Germline V CDR1 and CDR2: MRHNA, SNTAGT. The CDR3 DNA follows: TGTGCCAGCAGTGACTCGGGCAGGGGCACAGATACGCAGTATTTT. Translating gives CASSDSGRGTDTQYF.

This chain joins TRBV27 and TRBJ2-1; 9 bases fit TRBD1. The CDR3 consists of 15 residues. The V gene end was trimmed by 6 bases and the J gene end by 7 bases; junction bases not matched to a gene: 10. Germline CDR1 MNHEY, CDR2 SMNVEV (reference sequence). CDR3 bases: TGTGCCAGCAGCCTCCGGGACAGGGACTATAATGAGCAGTTCTTC. Translated, it gives CASSLRDRDYNEQFF.

V and J are TRBV9 and TRBJ2-5, with 8 positions matching TRBD1. Germline values: CDR1 SGDLS, CDR2 YYNGEE. The CDR3 totals 15 residues. V was pared by 0 bases and J by 5 bases, with 6 bases of the junction left unmatched. Written as DNA, the CDR3 is TGTGCCAGCAGCGTAGGGACAGGGTACGGCGAGACCCAGTACTTC. The encoded protein is CASSVGTGYGETQYF.

The chain couples TRBV11-2 to TRBJ1-3; D is perhaps TRBD1 (5 bases). The CDR3 spans 14 residues. V was cut by 5 bases and J by 6 bases, with 14 bases left in between. Germline V gene sequence: CDR1 SGHAT, CDR2 FQNNGV. The CDR3 region is CASSLGGGINTIYF. In DNA, the CDR3 is TGTGCCAGCAGCCTGGGGGGGGGTATAAACACCATATATTTT.

V gene TRBV30 combines with J gene TRBJ2-5; the match to TRBD2 covers 8 bases. The CDR3 is 15 amino acids. Germline-derived CDR1 and CDR2 are GTSNPN and SVGIG (reference sequence). The V gene end was trimmed by 3 bases and the J gene end by 9 bases; junction bases not matched to a gene: 15. The CDR3, as DNA: TGTGCCTGGAGCTCCTCCGGGGGGGCCCGGGCGCCCCAGTACTTC. The encoded protein is CAWSSSGGARAPQYF. The complete variable domain, with remaining parts taken from reference TRBV30 and TRBJ2-5, reads SQTIHQWPATLVQPVGSPLSLECTVEGTSNPNLYWYRQAAGRGLQLLFYSVGIGQISSEVPQNLSASRPQDRQFILSSKKLLLSDSGFYLCAWSSSGGARAPQYFGPGTRLLVL.

The chain uses TRBV7-8 and TRBJ1-4, with 10 positions matching TRBD1. Trimming at V came to 0 bases and at J to 6 bases, leaving 1 base not matched to a gene. This CDR3 region has 15 residues. The germline gives CDR1 SGHVS, CDR2 FQNEAQ. The CDR3 region is CASSLAGTGDEKLFF. In nucleotides, the CDR3 is TGTGCCAGCAGCTTAGCCGGGACAGGGGATGAAAAACTGTTTTTT.

This clone was picked up one time. The chain has TRBV7-2 and TRBJ1-2; TRBD1 agrees at 10 bases. This CDR3 spans 14 amino acids. Trimming took 2 bases from V and 8 from J; bases not matched to a gene: 5. CDR1 and CDR2 (germline): SGHTA, FQGNSA. The CDR3 spells CASSLRQGAKGYTF. The CDR3 DNA reads TGTGCCAGCAGCTTACGACAGGGGGCTAAAGGCTACACCTTC.

The chain has TRBV7-2 and TRBJ2-1, with 8 positions matching TRBD2. In germline, CDR1 is SGHTA, CDR2 FQGNSA. The trim removed 3 bases at V and 7 bases at J, leaving 8 bases unmatched. The CDR3 runs to 15 residues. The CDR3 loop reads CASSFGGSGKNEQFF. The CDR3 region has the DNA TGTGCCAGCAGCTTTGGTGGTAGCGGGAAGAATGAGCAGTTCTTC.

V usage is TRBV7-8 and J usage is TRBJ1-1, with a weak D call TRBD1 (5 bases). V lost 0 bases, J lost 4 bases, and 12 bases lay in between. CDR1 and CDR2 (germline): SGHVS, FQNEAQ. The CDR3 extends over 15 amino acids. The chain's CDR3 is CASSLAGGIGTEAFF. The CDR3 DNA reads TGTGCCAGCAGCTTAGCCGGGGGAATTGGCACTGAAGCTTTCTTT.

The chain is built from TRBV5-1 and TRBJ2-7, with 8 bases identical to TRBD2. V shed 2 bases, J shed 0 bases, and the junction held 4 bases outside the gene matches. The CDR3 covers 15 residues. Germline CDR1 and CDR2: SGHRS and YFSETQ. Here the CDR3 DNA reads TGCGCCAGCAGCTTCATCACTAGCGGCTCCTACGAGCAGTACTTC. Amino acid sequence: CASSFITSGSYEQYF.

In this sample, this clone turned up a few times. V gene TRBV18 combines with J gene TRBJ1-1; D is ambiguous. The germline gives CDR1 KGHSH, CDR2 LQKENI. CDR3 size: 14 residues. The V end lost 2 bases, the J end lost 1 base, and 8 bases lay between the germline ends. Here the CDR3 DNA reads TGTGCCAGCTCACCAATTGGCAGGAACACTGAAGCTTTCTTT. This translates into CASSPIGRNTEAFF. Full variable domain (remainder filled in from reference TRBV18 and TRBJ1-1): NAGVMQNPRHLVRRRGQEARLRCSPMKGHSHVYWYRQLPEEGLKFMVYLQKENIIDESGMPKERFSAEFPKEGPSILRIQQVVRGDSAAYFCASSPIGRNTEAFFGQGTRLTVV.